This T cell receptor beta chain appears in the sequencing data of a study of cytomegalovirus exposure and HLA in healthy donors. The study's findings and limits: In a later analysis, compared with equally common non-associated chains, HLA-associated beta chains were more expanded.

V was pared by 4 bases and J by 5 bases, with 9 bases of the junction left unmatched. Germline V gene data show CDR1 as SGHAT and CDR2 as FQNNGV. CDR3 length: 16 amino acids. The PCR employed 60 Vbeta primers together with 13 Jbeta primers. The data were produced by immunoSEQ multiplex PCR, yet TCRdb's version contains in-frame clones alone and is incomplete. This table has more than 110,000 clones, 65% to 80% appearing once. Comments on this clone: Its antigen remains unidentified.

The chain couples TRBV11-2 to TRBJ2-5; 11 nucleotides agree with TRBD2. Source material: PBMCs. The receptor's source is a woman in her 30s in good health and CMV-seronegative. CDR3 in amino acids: CASSYLSGGALETQYF. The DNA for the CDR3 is TGTGCCAGCAGCTATCTTAGCGGGGGGGCGTTGGAGACCCAGTACTTC.